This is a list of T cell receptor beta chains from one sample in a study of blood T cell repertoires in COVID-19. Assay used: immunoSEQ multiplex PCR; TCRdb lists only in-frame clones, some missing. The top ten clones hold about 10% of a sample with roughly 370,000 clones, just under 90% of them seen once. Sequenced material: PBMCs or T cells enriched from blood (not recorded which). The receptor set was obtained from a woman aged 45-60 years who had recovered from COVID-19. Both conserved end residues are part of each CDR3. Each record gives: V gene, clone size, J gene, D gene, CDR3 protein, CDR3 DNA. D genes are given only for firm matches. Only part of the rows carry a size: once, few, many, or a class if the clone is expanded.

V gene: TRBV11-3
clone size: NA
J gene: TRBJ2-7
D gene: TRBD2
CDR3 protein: CASSTGLADYEQYF
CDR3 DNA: TGTGCCAGCAGCACGGGACTAGCGGATTACGAGCAGTACTTC

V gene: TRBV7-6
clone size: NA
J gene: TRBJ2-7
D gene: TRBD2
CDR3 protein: CASSLTSGGTSSSYEQYF
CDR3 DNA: TGTGCCAGCAGCTTGACTAGCGGGGGGACATCGAGCTCCTACGAGCAGTACTTC

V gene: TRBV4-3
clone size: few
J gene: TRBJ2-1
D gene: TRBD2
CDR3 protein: CASSQGSLAGAYNEQFF
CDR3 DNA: TGCGCCAGCAGCCAAGGGAGCTTAGCGGGTGCCTACAATGAGCAGTTCTTC

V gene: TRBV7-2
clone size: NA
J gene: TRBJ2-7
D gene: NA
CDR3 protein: CASSPLGLKPISYEQYF
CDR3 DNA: TGTGCCAGCAGCCCGCTCGGACTAAAACCGATTTCCTACGAGCAGTACTTC

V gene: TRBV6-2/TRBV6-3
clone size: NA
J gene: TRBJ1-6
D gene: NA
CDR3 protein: CASSADRRVGSYNSPLHF
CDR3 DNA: TGTGCCAGCAGCGCCGATCGGCGGGTCGGCTCCTATAATTCACCCCTCCACTTT

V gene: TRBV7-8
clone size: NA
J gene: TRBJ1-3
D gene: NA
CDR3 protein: CASSPPGSYGNTIYF
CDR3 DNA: TGTGCCAGCAGCCCACCTGGGAGTTACGGAAACACCATATATTTT

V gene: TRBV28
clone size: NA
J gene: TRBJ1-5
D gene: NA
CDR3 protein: CATRGGNQPQHF
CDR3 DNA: TGTGCGACGAGGGGGGGGAATCAGCCCCAGCATTTT

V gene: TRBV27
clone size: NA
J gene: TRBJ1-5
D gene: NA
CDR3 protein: CASGFPDQPQHF
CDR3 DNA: TGTGCCAGCGGCTTCCCAGATCAGCCCCAGCATTTT

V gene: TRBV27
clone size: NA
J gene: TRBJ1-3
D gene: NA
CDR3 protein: CASSLRGTGNTIYF
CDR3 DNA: TGTGCCAGCAGCCTAAGGGGAACGGGAAACACCATATATTTT

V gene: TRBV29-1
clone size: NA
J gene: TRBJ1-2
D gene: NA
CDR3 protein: CSVDVDNGYTF
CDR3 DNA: TGCAGCGTTGATGTGGACAATGGCTACACCTTC